This T cell receptor (beta chain) emerged from a study of cytomegalovirus exposure and HLA in healthy donors. TCRdb's copy holds only in-frame clones and misses some; the assay was immunoSEQ multiplex PCR. The profile covers 300,000 to 350,000 clones, with approximately 88% appearing a single time and around 0.88% taken by the ten largest. Note on this clone: As yet, its antigen is unknown.

Study-level findings and limits: Many donors carried some public TCRs, although rarity characterized most TCR sequences. There were about 160 TCR beta chains listed as cytomegalovirus-associated.

J lost 6 bases, V lost 3 bases, and 6 bases had no gene match. CDR1 and CDR2 from the germline V gene are SEHNR and FQNEAQ (reference sequence). The CDR3 is 15 residues long. The receptor comes from a young man in good health and CMV-seronegative. Sequencing was done on a sample of PBMCs. The chain joins TRBV7-9 to TRBJ2-1; 9 bases are shared with TRBD2. CDR3: CASSLGRGGPNEQFF. In DNA, the CDR3 is TGTGCCAGCAGCTTGGGGCGGGGGGGCCCCAATGAGCAGTTCTTC.